A single sample is the source of the 5 T cell receptor beta chains below, sequenced in a study of cytomegalovirus exposure and HLA in healthy donors. The PCR was carried out with 60 Vbeta primers and 13 Jbeta primers. Clones were read by immunoSEQ multiplex PCR, and TCRdb kept only the in-frame ones, dropping some. This sample has approximately 100,000 clones, with around 74% found just once. The sequencing input was PBMCs. These receptors originate from a male donor in good health and CMV-seronegative.

The genes are TRBV4-2 and TRBJ2-3; TRBD2 matches 16 bases. Unmatched junction bases numbered 10, after V lost 4 bases and J lost 3 bases. Germline V gives CDR1 LGHNA, CDR2 YNFKEQ. This CDR3 spans 19 amino acids. The CDR3 sequence is CASSRRGTSGRAGTDTQYF. The CDR3 DNA follows: TGTGCCAGCAGCCGGAGAGGGACTAGCGGGAGGGCCGGGACAGATACGCAGTATTTT.

V gene TRBV29-1 combines with J gene TRBJ1-5; tentatively, D is TRBD1 (6 bases). Trimming removed 4 bases from V and 7 bases from J, with 14 bases in between. Looked up from germline, CDR1 is SQVTM and CDR2 is ANQGSEA. This CDR3 has 13 amino acids. CDR3 protein: CSVGSGGQQPQHF. The CDR3 DNA reads as TGCAGCGTTGGAAGCGGGGGCCAGCAGCCCCAGCATTTT.

The V and J genes are TRBV28 and TRBJ2-4; TRBD1 aligns across 8 bases. Germline assignment: CDR1 MDHEN and CDR2 SYDVKM. This CDR3 comprises 15 residues. Trimming took 7 bases from V and 6 from J; bases not matched to a gene: 11. CDR3 coding DNA: TGTGCCAGCACCGAATCAAGAGGACAGGGAAACATTCAGTACTTC. This translates into CASTESRGQGNIQYF.

This chain joins TRBV18 and TRBJ1-1; no definite D call. Germline assignment: CDR1 KGHSH and CDR2 LQKENI. CDR3 length equals 18 residues. The V end lost 2 bases, the J end lost 2 bases, and 21 bases lay between the germline ends. CDR3 loop: CASSPFQGEGSANTEAFF. The CDR3 bases are TGTGCCAGCTCACCATTCCAAGGAGAGGGAAGTGCTAACACTGAAGCTTTCTTT.

V gene TRBV6-5 combines with J gene TRBJ1-1; no reliable D call. The CDR3 covers 13 residues. Germline values: CDR1 MNHEY, CDR2 SVGAGI. The ends were cut back, 6 bases at V and 3 bases at J, with 11 bases in the middle. The CDR3 DNA reads as TGTGCCAGCAGGCGGGCCAGAGACACTGAAGCTTTCTTT. Translation: CASRRARDTEAFF.